This is a list of T cell receptor beta chains from one sample in a study of beta chain features in type 1 diabetes. Clones were read by immunoSEQ multiplex PCR, and TCRdb kept only the in-frame ones, dropping some. Of 95,000 to 150,000 clones listed, roughly 15% were seen once; the top ten hold 2% to 2.5%. Sequencing was carried out using central memory CD4+ T cells from blood. The source is a young man with type 1 diabetes. The CDR3 runs from the conserved cysteine through the conserved F or W. The order of the fields is clone size, D gene, J gene, V gene, CDR3 protein, CDR3 DNA. D genes are given only for firm matches. Size values are once, few and many counts, or a class for expanded clones, and some rows have none.

clone size: few; D gene: NA; J gene: TRBJ1-2; V gene: TRBV28; CDR3 protein: CASSFQGDGYTF; CDR3 DNA: TGTGCCAGCAGTTTCCAGGGTGATGGCTACACCTTC
clone size: once; D gene: NA; J gene: TRBJ1-2; V gene: TRBV4-2; CDR3 protein: CASSQGLQNYGYTF; CDR3 DNA: TGTGCCAGCAGCCAAGGTCTTCAGAACTATGGCTACACCTTC
clone size: NA; D gene: TRBD1; J gene: TRBJ2-7; V gene: TRBV19; CDR3 protein: CASRPGTGLYEQYF; CDR3 DNA: TGTGCCAGTAGGCCCGGGACAGGGCTCTACGAGCAGTACTTC
clone size: few; D gene: TRBD1; J gene: TRBJ2-3; V gene: TRBV14; CDR3 protein: CASSQTRDRAFDTQYF; CDR3 DNA: TGTGCCAGCAGCCAAACCCGGGACAGGGCTTTCGATACGCAGTATTTT
clone size: NA; D gene: NA; J gene: TRBJ2-5; V gene: TRBV7-2; CDR3 protein: CASSLNRETQYF; CDR3 DNA: TGTGCCAGCAGCTTAAATCGGGAGACCCAGTACTTC
clone size: NA; D gene: NA; J gene: TRBJ2-5; V gene: TRBV5-4; CDR3 protein: CASSLQMGQETQYF; CDR3 DNA: TGTGCCAGCAGCTTGCAAATGGGCCAAGAGACCCAGTACTTC
clone size: few; D gene: NA; J gene: TRBJ1-2; V gene: TRBV29-1; CDR3 protein: CSAVRGSYGYTF; CDR3 DNA: TGCAGCGCCGTCCGGGGTTCCTATGGCTACACCTTC
clone size: few; D gene: NA; J gene: TRBJ2-7; V gene: TRBV7-2; CDR3 protein: CASSFEGGYSYEQYF; CDR3 DNA: TGTGCCAGCAGCTTCGAAGGGGGTTACTCCTACGAGCAGTACTTC
clone size: few; D gene: TRBD2; J gene: TRBJ2-5; V gene: TRBV7-7; CDR3 protein: CASSLSGGAGETQYF; CDR3 DNA: TGTGCCAGCAGCTTAAGCGGGGGGGCAGGCGAGACCCAGTACTTC
clone size: few; D gene: TRBD2; J gene: TRBJ2-3; V gene: TRBV11-2; CDR3 protein: CASSPLAGGSSSTDTQYF; CDR3 DNA: TGTGCCAGCAGCCCTCTCGCGGGGGGGTCGTCTAGCACAGATACGCAGTATTTT
clone size: NA; D gene: NA; J gene: TRBJ2-1; V gene: TRBV7-2; CDR3 protein: CASSNSGTVYNEQFF; CDR3 DNA: TGTGCCAGCAGCAACTCCGGGACGGTCTACAATGAGCAGTTCTTC
clone size: NA; D gene: NA; J gene: TRBJ1-1; V gene: TRBV9; CDR3 protein: CASSVVAIGSAGGTEAFF; CDR3 DNA: TGTGCCAGCAGCGTAGTCGCCATAGGGTCTGCTGGTGGCACTGAAGCTTTCTTT
clone size: few; D gene: NA; J gene: TRBJ2-7; V gene: TRBV7-3; CDR3 protein: CASSLGSYPYEQYF; CDR3 DNA: TGTGCCAGCAGCTTAGGCAGCTACCCCTACGAGCAGTACTTC
clone size: few; D gene: NA; J gene: TRBJ2-5; V gene: TRBV9; CDR3 protein: CASSVGQQETQYF; CDR3 DNA: TGTGCCAGCAGCGTAGGACAACAAGAGACCCAGTACTTC
clone size: few; D gene: TRBD1; J gene: TRBJ2-7; V gene: TRBV2; CDR3 protein: CASSGQGSEQYF; CDR3 DNA: TGTGCCAGCAGTGGACAGGGGAGCGAGCAGTACTTC
clone size: NA; D gene: NA; J gene: TRBJ2-7; V gene: TRBV6-5; CDR3 protein: CASSPTGTYEQYF; CDR3 DNA: TGTGCCAGCAGCCCGACGGGAACCTACGAGCAGTACTTC
clone size: once; D gene: NA; J gene: TRBJ1-6; V gene: TRBV9; CDR3 protein: CASSVGQREGSPLHF; CDR3 DNA: TGTGCCAGCAGCGTAGGGCAGCGGGAGGGTTCACCCCTCCACTTT
clone size: NA; D gene: NA; J gene: TRBJ1-2; V gene: TRBV4-1; CDR3 protein: CASSQDREGGGYGYTF; CDR3 DNA: TGCGCCAGCAGCCAAGATAGGGAAGGGGGAGGGTATGGCTACACCTTC
clone size: few; D gene: NA; J gene: TRBJ1-4; V gene: TRBV30; CDR3 protein: CAHRSTNEKLFF; CDR3 DNA: TGTGCCCACAGATCAACTAATGAAAAACTGTTTTTT
clone size: NA; D gene: NA; J gene: TRBJ1-2; V gene: TRBV7-6; CDR3 protein: CASSPGGTHYGYTF; CDR3 DNA: TGTGCCAGCAGCCCCGGGGGGACCCACTATGGCTACACCTTC
clone size: few; D gene: NA; J gene: TRBJ2-4; V gene: TRBV7-2; CDR3 protein: CASSFGGGIQYF; CDR3 DNA: TGTGCCAGCAGCTTCGGGGGCGGCATTCAGTACTTC
clone size: many; D gene: NA; J gene: TRBJ1-1; V gene: TRBV18; CDR3 protein: CASSPGSDTEAFF; CDR3 DNA: TGTGCCAGCTCACCAGGGTCGGACACTGAAGCTTTCTTT
clone size: few; D gene: NA; J gene: TRBJ2-1; V gene: TRBV28; CDR3 protein: CASKDSNNEQFF; CDR3 DNA: TGTGCCAGCAAGGACAGTAACAATGAGCAGTTCTTC
clone size: few; D gene: TRBD2; J gene: TRBJ2-5; V gene: TRBV4-3; CDR3 protein: CASSLGSAGGPMKTQYF; CDR3 DNA: TGCGCCAGCAGCCTCGGATCTGCGGGGGGGCCTATGAAGACCCAGTACTTC
clone size: NA; D gene: TRBD1; J gene: TRBJ2-1; V gene: TRBV11-2; CDR3 protein: CASSYRGHEQFF; CDR3 DNA: TGTGCCAGCAGCTACAGGGGGCATGAGCAGTTCTTC
clone size: NA; D gene: TRBD1; J gene: TRBJ1-4; V gene: TRBV6-5; CDR3 protein: CASKPRTGRREKLFF; CDR3 DNA: TGTGCCAGCAAACCACGGACAGGGCGTCGTGAAAAACTGTTTTTT
clone size: few; D gene: NA; J gene: TRBJ1-1; V gene: TRBV11-2; CDR3 protein: CASSLEMGRKNTEAFF; CDR3 DNA: TGTGCCAGCAGCTTAGAGATGGGACGGAAGAACACTGAAGCTTTCTTT
clone size: once; D gene: NA; J gene: TRBJ2-3; V gene: TRBV7-8; CDR3 protein: CASSLGTVLSTDTQYF; CDR3 DNA: TGTGCCAGCAGCTTAGGGACAGTGCTCAGCACAGATACGCAGTATTTT
clone size: NA; D gene: NA; J gene: TRBJ1-2; V gene: TRBV5-1; CDR3 protein: CASSLEVEMGYGYTF; CDR3 DNA: TGCGCCAGCAGCTTGGAGGTGGAGATGGGCTATGGCTACACCTTC
clone size: NA; D gene: NA; J gene: TRBJ2-7; V gene: TRBV4-1; CDR3 protein: CASSQTQGLLYEQYF; CDR3 DNA: TGCGCCAGCAGCCAGACACAGGGATTGCTCTACGAGCAGTACTTC
clone size: few; D gene: TRBD1; J gene: TRBJ2-7; V gene: TRBV4-3; CDR3 protein: CASSQVEGQYYEQYF; CDR3 DNA: TGCGCCAGCAGCCAAGTCGAGGGACAGTACTACGAGCAGTACTTC
clone size: NA; D gene: TRBD1; J gene: TRBJ2-6; V gene: TRBV6-5; CDR3 protein: CASSTRGLGANVLTF; CDR3 DNA: TGTGCCAGCAGTACCAGGGGGCTCGGGGCCAACGTCCTGACTTTC
clone size: few; D gene: NA; J gene: TRBJ2-6; V gene: TRBV30; CDR3 protein: CASPRPPSGANVLTF; CDR3 DNA: TGTGCCTCCCCCCGGCCCCCCTCTGGGGCCAACGTCCTGACTTTC
clone size: few; D gene: TRBD1; J gene: TRBJ2-1; V gene: TRBV4-1; CDR3 protein: CASSQGQGGYNEQFF; CDR3 DNA: TGCGCCAGCAGCCAAGGACAGGGGGGTTACAATGAGCAGTTCTTC
clone size: few; D gene: NA; J gene: TRBJ2-1; V gene: TRBV18; CDR3 protein: CASSPRRDEQFF; CDR3 DNA: TGTGCCAGCTCACCACGGCGGGATGAGCAGTTCTTC
clone size: few; D gene: TRBD2; J gene: TRBJ2-5; V gene: TRBV14; CDR3 protein: CASSHGGVQETQYF; CDR3 DNA: TGTGCCAGCAGCCACGGGGGGGTCCAGGAGACCCAGTACTTC
clone size: NA; D gene: NA; J gene: TRBJ1-3; V gene: TRBV14; CDR3 protein: CASKYSNTIYF; CDR3 DNA: TGTGCCAGCAAATACTCAAACACCATATATTTT
clone size: many; D gene: NA; J gene: TRBJ2-7; V gene: TRBV2; CDR3 protein: CASGSEGRGYEQYF; CDR3 DNA: TGTGCCAGCGGGAGCGAGGGGAGAGGCTACGAGCAGTACTTC
clone size: NA; D gene: TRBD1; J gene: TRBJ2-3; V gene: TRBV5-1; CDR3 protein: CASSLGQASTDTQYF; CDR3 DNA: TGCGCCAGCAGCCTCGGACAGGCAAGCACAGATACGCAGTATTTT
clone size: few; D gene: NA; J gene: TRBJ1-2; V gene: TRBV13; CDR3 protein: CASSLAGENYGYTF; CDR3 DNA: TGTGCCAGCAGCTTGGCGGGGGAGAACTATGGCTACACCTTC
clone size: NA; D gene: TRBD2; J gene: TRBJ2-3; V gene: TRBV7-2; CDR3 protein: CASSPRGGAAGADTQYF; CDR3 DNA: TGTGCCAGCAGCCCCCGGGGGGGGGCGGCGGGTGCAGATACGCAGTATTTT
clone size: few; D gene: TRBD2; J gene: TRBJ2-5; V gene: TRBV5-1; CDR3 protein: CASSLGLAGSRGETQYF; CDR3 DNA: TGCGCCAGCAGCTTGGGACTAGCGGGTTCCAGGGGGGAGACCCAGTACTTC
clone size: NA; D gene: TRBD1; J gene: TRBJ1-1; V gene: TRBV5-1; CDR3 protein: CASTLDRANTEAFF; CDR3 DNA: TGCGCCAGCACCTTGGACAGGGCGAACACTGAAGCTTTCTTT
clone size: few; D gene: NA; J gene: TRBJ2-5; V gene: TRBV30; CDR3 protein: CAWIGATAQETQYF; CDR3 DNA: TGTGCCTGGATAGGTGCGACCGCCCAAGAGACCCAGTACTTC
clone size: NA; D gene: NA; J gene: TRBJ1-3; V gene: TRBV6-1; CDR3 protein: CASSEGLGTSDHSGNTIYF; CDR3 DNA: TGTGCCAGCAGTGAAGGTCTCGGGACATCAGACCACTCTGGAAACACCATATATTTT
clone size: NA; D gene: TRBD1; J gene: TRBJ2-5; V gene: TRBV9; CDR3 protein: CASSGGQGAETQYF; CDR3 DNA: TGTGCCAGCAGCGGGGGACAGGGGGCAGAGACCCAGTACTTC
clone size: few; D gene: NA; J gene: TRBJ2-3; V gene: TRBV7-2; CDR3 protein: CASSIGTQVVAQYF; CDR3 DNA: TGTGCCAGCAGCATCGGGACACAAGTCGTTGCGCAGTATTTT
clone size: few; D gene: NA; J gene: TRBJ2-7; V gene: TRBV7-6; CDR3 protein: CASSSGPSQNHYEQYF; CDR3 DNA: TGTGCCAGCAGCTCCGGACCTTCCCAGAATCACTACGAGCAGTACTTC
clone size: few; D gene: NA; J gene: TRBJ2-1; V gene: TRBV9; CDR3 protein: CASSVQGRNEQFF; CDR3 DNA: TGTGCCAGCAGCGTACAAGGTCGGAATGAGCAGTTCTTC
clone size: few; D gene: NA; J gene: TRBJ2-5; V gene: TRBV7-8; CDR3 protein: CASSLGQRETQYF; CDR3 DNA: TGTGCCAGCAGCCTAGGACAGAGGGAAACCCAGTACTTC
clone size: many; D gene: NA; J gene: TRBJ2-7; V gene: TRBV7-8; CDR3 protein: CASSSGTNSYEQYF; CDR3 DNA: TGTGCCAGCAGCTCCGGGACAAATTCCTACGAGCAGTACTTC
clone size: few; D gene: NA; J gene: TRBJ2-5; V gene: TRBV25-1; CDR3 protein: CASSDTPPRDQYF; CDR3 DNA: TGTGCCAGCAGTGATACCCCTCCACGGGACCAGTACTTC
clone size: few; D gene: TRBD1; J gene: TRBJ2-3; V gene: TRBV30; CDR3 protein: CASTGGRGTDTQYF; CDR3 DNA: TGTGCCAGTACAGGGGGTAGAGGCACAGATACGCAGTATTTT
clone size: NA; D gene: NA; J gene: TRBJ1-2; V gene: TRBV9; CDR3 protein: CASSPHGRSFTPNYGYTF; CDR3 DNA: TGTGCCAGCAGCCCACACGGGCGCAGCTTTACCCCAAACTATGGCTACACCTTC
clone size: NA; D gene: TRBD2; J gene: TRBJ2-3; V gene: TRBV30; CDR3 protein: CAWRTSGATDTQYF; CDR3 DNA: TGTGCCTGGAGGACTAGCGGGGCCACAGATACGCAGTATTTT
clone size: few; D gene: NA; J gene: TRBJ1-2; V gene: TRBV29-1; CDR3 protein: CSVEDGGAGYTF; CDR3 DNA: TGCAGCGTTGAAGATGGGGGAGCCGGCTACACCTTC
clone size: few; D gene: TRBD1; J gene: TRBJ2-7; V gene: TRBV6-5; CDR3 protein: CASSYSSQGTYEQYF; CDR3 DNA: TGTGCCAGCAGTTACTCATCACAGGGGACCTACGAGCAGTACTTC